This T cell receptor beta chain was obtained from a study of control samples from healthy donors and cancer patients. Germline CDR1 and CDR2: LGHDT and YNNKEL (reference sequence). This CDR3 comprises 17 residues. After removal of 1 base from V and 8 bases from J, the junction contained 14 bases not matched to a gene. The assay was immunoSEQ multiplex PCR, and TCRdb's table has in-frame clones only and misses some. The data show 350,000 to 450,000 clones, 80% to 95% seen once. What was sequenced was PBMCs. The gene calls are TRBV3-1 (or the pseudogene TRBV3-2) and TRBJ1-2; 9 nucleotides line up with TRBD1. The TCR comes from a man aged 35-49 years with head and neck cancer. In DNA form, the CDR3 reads TGTGCCAGCAGCCAAGTTGTAGGCTGGGGACAGGGTTACGGCTACACCTTC. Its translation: CASSQVVGWGQGYGYTF.